One and the same sample provided the 22 T cell receptor beta chains below, sequenced in a study of beta chain features in type 1 diabetes. As every portion of the isolated RNA was reverse transcribed, the sequencing read expressed TCRB transcripts. Sequencing was performed with immunoSEQ multiplex PCR; in TCRdb, only in-frame clones are kept and a portion is missing. The sample comprises a few hundred thousand clones, about 32% of which are singletons, and around 0.065% rests with the top ten. Sample: naive CD4+ T cells from blood. The receptors come from a man aged 18 to 35 in good health.

V usage is TRBV7-2 and J usage is TRBJ2-6, with 9 bases identical to TRBD1. With V trimmed by 5 bases and J by 1 base, 9 bases remained unmatched. Germline V gene lookup returns CDR1 SGHTA and CDR2 FQGNSA. The CDR3 has 18 residues. CDR3 protein: CASSDGQGRRSGANVLTF. For the CDR3, the DNA is TGTGCCAGCAGCGATGGACAGGGGCGACGATCTGGGGCCAACGTCCTGACTTTC.

The chain carries TRBV28 and TRBJ2-7; 7 bases are a match to TRBD1. Germline V gene data show CDR1 as MDHEN and CDR2 as SYDVKM. The CDR3 length is 15 residues. The V and J ends lost 5 bases and 1 base, in that order; junction bases with no gene match: 8. This chain's CDR3 is CASSNHRQGSYEQYF. CDR3 DNA: TGTGCCAGCAGTAACCACCGACAGGGATCCTACGAGCAGTACTTC.

This sequence joins TRBV7-2 and TRBJ2-1; D uncertain. Germline lookup yields CDR1 SGHTA and CDR2 FQGNSA. The CDR3 extends over 15 amino acids. The germline V and J ends were trimmed by 5 bases and 0 bases, with 11 bases remaining between them. The chain's CDR3 is CASSVGPLSYNEQFF. The DNA for the CDR3 is TGTGCCAGCAGCGTAGGACCCCTCTCCTACAATGAGCAGTTCTTC. The whole variable domain, remainder taken from reference TRBV7-2 and TRBJ2-1, is GAGVSQSPSNKVTEKGKDVELRCDPISGHTALYWYRQSLGQGLEFLIYFQGNSAPDKSGLPSDRFSAERTGGSVSTLTIQRTQQEDSAVYLCASSVGPLSYNEQFFGPGTRLTVL.

The chain links TRBV7-2 to TRBJ2-7; weak D call: TRBD1 (5 bases). Germline V gene sequence: CDR1 SGHTA, CDR2 FQGNSA. The CDR3 sequence is 16 residues long. The V and J ends lost 1 base and 2 bases respectively, with 15 bases between them. The CDR3: CASSLVGQGVAYEQYF. DNA of the CDR3: TGTGCCAGCAGCTTAGTCGGTCAGGGTGTGGCCTACGAGCAGTACTTC.

The J gene is TRBJ2-6, the V gene TRBV7-2, with D tentatively TRBD2 (7 bases). The CDR3 is made up of 15 amino acids. V was shortened by 9 bases and J by 2 bases, with 14 bases between the two germline ends. Germline-derived CDR1 and CDR2 are SGHTA and FQGNSA. The CDR3, as DNA: TGTGCCAGGGCCTCGGGGGGCGCTGGGGCCAACGTCCTGACTTTC. It encodes CARASGGAGANVLTF.

CDR3 region: CSVPRAGELFF. CDR3 nucleotide sequence: TGCAGTGTCCCTCGAGCCGGGGAGCTGTTTTTT. This chain uses TRBV20-1 with TRBJ2-2, with unresolved D. This CDR3 comprises 11 residues. Per the germline V gene, CDR1 is DFQATT and CDR2 is SNEGSKA (reference sequence). V lost 7 bases, J lost 6 bases, and 9 bases lay in between.

This clone appeared a single time. V and J are TRBV7-9 and TRBJ1-3, with D hard to call. The CDR3 consists of 12 residues. Trimming left V 5 bases short and J 4 bases short, with 6 bases between. Germline V lookup: CDR1 SEHNR, CDR2 FQNEAQ (reference sequence). In DNA, the CDR3 is TGTGCCAGCAGCCTGGCAGGAAACACCATATATTTT. This sequence encodes CASSLAGNTIYF.

J is TRBJ2-1 and V is TRBV11-2; 7 nucleotides agree with TRBD1. Unmatched junction bases numbered 3, after V lost 1 base and J lost 0 bases. Germline V gives CDR1 SGHAT, CDR2 FQNNGV. This CDR3 region has 16 residues. The CDR3 region is CASSLAAGGSYNEQFF. The CDR3 DNA sequence: TGTGCCAGCAGCTTAGCCGCAGGGGGCTCCTACAATGAGCAGTTCTTC.

This clone has a handful of counts. The chain recombines TRBV7-9 with TRBJ2-7; TRBD1 agrees at 7 bases. Germline V gene lookup returns CDR1 SEHNR and CDR2 FQNEAQ (reference sequence). CDR3 size: 13 residues. V shed 7 bases, J shed 3 bases, and the junction held 6 bases outside the gene matches. CDR3 DNA sequence: TGTGCCAGCACGCCGGGACAGTTCTACGAGCAGTACTTC. This translates into CASTPGQFYEQYF.

The V gene is TRBV9, the J gene TRBJ2-1, with 8 bases that match TRBD2. CDR3 length: 15 amino acids. The germline CDR1 and CDR2 sequences are SGDLS and YYNGEE. V trimming: 0 bases; J trimming: 4 bases; junction bases outside the gene matches: 3. CDR3 sequence (DNA): TGTGCCAGCAGCGTAGGGACTAGCAGATACAATGAGCAGTTCTTC. The encoded protein is CASSVGTSRYNEQFF.

A remark on this clone: This sample includes further DNA sequences coding for the same CDR3. The rearrangement joins TRBV7-2 to TRBJ2-1; no firm D call. V lost 1 base and J 0 bases, leaving 4 bases between the germline ends. CDR1 and CDR2 (germline): SGHTA, FQGNSA. This CDR3 contains 14 residues. The CDR3 protein is CASSLGYSYNEQFF. The CDR3 DNA is TGTGCCAGCAGCTTAGGCTACTCCTACAATGAGCAGTTCTTC.

The gene calls are TRBV7-2 and TRBJ2-1, with a weak D call TRBD2 (5 bases). Trimming shortened V by 5 bases and J by 4 bases, and 9 bases separated the two germline ends. Germline assignment: CDR1 SGHTA and CDR2 FQGNSA. The CDR3 runs to 13 residues. The CDR3 nucleotides read TGTGCCAGCAGCACTCGGGGTTACAATGAGCAGTTCTTC. Translating gives CASSTRGYNEQFF. Together with reference TRBV7-2 and TRBJ2-1, the CDR3 gives the full variable domain: GAGVSQSPSNKVTEKGKDVELRCDPISGHTALYWYRQSLGQGLEFLIYFQGNSAPDKSGLPSDRFSAERTGGSVSTLTIQRTQQEDSAVYLCASSTRGYNEQFFGPGTRLTVL.

This clone was seen a handful of times. The gene calls are TRBV30 and TRBJ1-1, with 7 bases aligning to TRBD1. The CDR3 is 12 amino acids. Germline V CDR1 and CDR2: GTSNPN, SVGIG (reference sequence). J lost 7 bases, V lost 1 base, and 3 bases had no gene match. In DNA, the CDR3 is TGTGCCTGGAGTGGTACAGGGGTTGAAGCTTTCTTT. Its protein is CAWSGTGVEAFF.

The rearrangement uses TRBV6-5 and TRBJ2-1, with D tentatively TRBD1 (6 bases). CDR1 and CDR2 (germline): MNHEY, SVGAGI. V gave up 4 bases and J gave up 4 bases, with 11 bases separating them. This CDR3 region has 14 residues. As DNA, the CDR3 is TGTGCCAGCAGTTCGAACGGACAGTACAATGAGCAGTTCTTC. Its translation: CASSSNGQYNEQFF.

The chain is built from TRBV4-1 and TRBJ2-1; 7 nucleotides agree with TRBD2. This CDR3 region has 16 residues. V lost 6 bases, J lost 0 bases, and 8 bases stayed unmatched. The germline V gene encodes CDR1 MGHRA and CDR2 YSYEKL. The CDR3, as DNA: TGCGCCAGCAGACCACTAGCGTTAAGCTCCTACAATGAGCAGTTCTTC. Translated, it gives CASRPLALSSYNEQFF.

The CDR3 loop is CASSRLAGGLNEQFF. For the CDR3, the DNA is TGTGCCAGCAGCAGACTAGCGGGAGGCCTGAATGAGCAGTTCTTC. The chain employs TRBV7-6 and TRBJ2-1; 13 positions match TRBD2. This CDR3 is built from 15 residues. With V trimmed by 5 bases and J by 7 bases, 5 bases remained unmatched. The germline V gene has CDR1 SGHVS and CDR2 FNYEAQ. The full variable domain, in which reference TRBV7-6 and TRBJ2-1 provide the parts outside the CDR3, is GAGVSQSPRYKVTKRGQDVALRCDPISGHVSLYWYRQALGQGPEFLTYFNYEAQQDKSGLPNDRFSAERPEGSISTLTIQRTEQRDSAMYRCASSRLAGGLNEQFFGPGTRLTVL.

The V gene is TRBV4-2, the J gene TRBJ2-1, with 12 nucleotides matching TRBD2. CDR3 length: 16 residues. V trimming: 2 bases; J trimming: 6 bases; junction bases outside the gene matches: 5. Looked up from germline, CDR1 is LGHNA and CDR2 is YNFKEQ. The CDR3 bases are TGTGCCAGCAGCCAAACACTAGCGGGAGGTGGCAATGAGCAGTTCTTC. Amino acid sequence: CASSQTLAGGGNEQFF.

This chain links TRBV30 with TRBJ1-2; a weak D match, TRBD1 (5 bases). Germline CDR1 GTSNPN, CDR2 SVGIG (reference sequence). The CDR3 runs 13 residues. With 0 bases removed from V and 7 bases from J, the gap between germline ends came to 12 bases. CDR3 sequence (DNA): TGTGCCTGGAGTGTTCAGGGAATCTCTGGCTACACCTTC. Residues: CAWSVQGISGYTF.

A few counts support this clone. The J gene is TRBJ2-2, the V gene TRBV7-9; 8 bases line up with TRBD1. The CDR3 extends over 14 amino acids. Germline trimming cut 5 bases from V and 5 bases from J; bases unmatched to any gene: 4. CDR1 and CDR2 (germline): SEHNR, FQNEAQ (reference sequence). The CDR3 region has the DNA TGTGCCAGCAGCCTCCGACAGGGGACCGGGGAGCTGTTTTTT. Its protein is CASSLRQGTGELFF.

There are a few counts of this clone. The V and J genes are TRBV30 and TRBJ2-7; 7 bases are a match to TRBD2. Per the germline V gene, CDR1 is GTSNPN and CDR2 is SVGIG (reference sequence). This CDR3 is built from 15 residues. With 1 base clipped from V and 6 bases from J, the junction kept 12 bases outside the gene matches. The CDR3 nucleotides read TGTGCCTGGAGTGGGACTAGTGCAGCTCCTGGCGAGCAGTACTTC. As protein: CAWSGTSAAPGEQYF.

The rearrangement links TRBV9 to TRBJ2-5; weak D call: TRBD2 (7 bases). Germline CDR1 and CDR2: SGDLS and YYNGEE. The length of the CDR3 is 14 residues. V shed 4 bases and J shed 7 bases, with 17 bases lying between them. CDR3 amino acids: CASSPDQGRVTQYF. The CDR3 region has the DNA TGTGCCAGCAGCCCAGACCAGGGGAGGGTGACCCAGTACTTC.

In this sample, this clone turned up a few times. DNA of the CDR3: TGTGCCAGCGGGACAGGGGCCGATACGCAGTATTTT. Its protein product is CASGTGADTQYF. This rearrangement joins TRBV19 to TRBJ2-3, with TRBD1 identical over 10 bases. The germline V gene has CDR1 LNHDA and CDR2 SQIVND (reference sequence). J was trimmed by 6 bases and V by 9 bases; bases with no gene match: 3. The CDR3 is made up of 12 amino acids.